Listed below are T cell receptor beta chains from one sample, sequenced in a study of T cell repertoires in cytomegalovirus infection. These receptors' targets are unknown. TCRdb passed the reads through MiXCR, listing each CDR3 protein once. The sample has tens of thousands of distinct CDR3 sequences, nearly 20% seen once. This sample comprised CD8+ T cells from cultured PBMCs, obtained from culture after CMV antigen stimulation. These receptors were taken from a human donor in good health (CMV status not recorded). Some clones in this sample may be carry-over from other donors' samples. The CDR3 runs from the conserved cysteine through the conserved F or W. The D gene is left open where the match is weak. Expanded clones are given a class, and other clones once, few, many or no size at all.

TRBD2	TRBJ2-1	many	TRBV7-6	TGTGCCAGCAGCGATTACGGACTAGCGGGAGGGCAAGGCTCCTACAATGAGCAGTTCTTC	CASSDYGLAGGQGSYNEQFF
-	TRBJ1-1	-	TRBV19	TGTGCCAGTAGTATAGATAACGTGTTGAACACTGAAGCTTTCTTT	CASSIDNVLNTEAFF
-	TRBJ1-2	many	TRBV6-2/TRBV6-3	TGTGCCAGCAGTTCCACTTGGGATGGCTACACCTTC	CASSSTWDGYTF
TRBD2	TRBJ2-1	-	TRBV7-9	TGTGCCAGCAGCTTATCGGGGGGGCTCTACAATGAGCAGTTCTTC	CASSLSGGLYNEQFF
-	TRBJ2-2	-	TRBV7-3	TGTGCCAGCAGCGATCGAGGGGATAGGGCCGGGGAGCTGTTTTTT	CASSDRGDRAGELFF
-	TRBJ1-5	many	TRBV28	TGTGCCAGCAGTTTCTCCGGGCTTCAGCCCCAGCATTTT	CASSFSGLQPQHF
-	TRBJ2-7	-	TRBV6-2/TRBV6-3	TGTGCCAGCAGCCCACAGGGCTACGAGCAGTACTTC	CASSPQGYEQYF
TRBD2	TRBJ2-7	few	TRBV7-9	TGTGCCAGCAGCTTGGAAACTAGCGGATACGAGCAGTACTTC	CASSLETSGYEQYF
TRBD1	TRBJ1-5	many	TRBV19	TGTGCCAGTACCGAGGACAGGGGATTAGGCAATCAGCCCCAGCATTTT	CASTEDRGLGNQPQHF
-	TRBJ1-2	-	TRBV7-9	TGTGCCAGCAGCTTACGGGACCAGATTTCTTTGGGTGGCTACACCTTC	CASSLRDQISLGGYTF
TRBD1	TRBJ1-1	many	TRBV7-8	TGTGCCAGCAGCTTAACAATGGGACAGGGCAGTACTGAAGCTTTCTTT	CASSLTMGQGSTEAFF
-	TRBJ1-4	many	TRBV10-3	TGTGCCATCAGTGAGCAAACAGCGGGTGAGGAAAAACTGTTTTTT	CAISEQTAGEEKLFF
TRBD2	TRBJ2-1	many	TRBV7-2	TGTGCCAGCAGCCTCCGTGGAGCGGGGGGTAGGAATGAGCAGTTCTTC	CASSLRGAGGRNEQFF
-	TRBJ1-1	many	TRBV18	TGTGCCAGCTCACCTAAATCGGGAGGGTTGGCTGAAGCTTTCTTT	CASSPKSGGLAEAFF
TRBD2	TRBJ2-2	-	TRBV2	TGTGCCAGTGCCTGGCCAAGTTCAGTGGCGGGGGAGGCCGGGGAGCTGTTTTTT	CASAWPSSVAGEAGELFF
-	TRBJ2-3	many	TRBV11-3	TGTGCCAGCAGCTTAGATAGCGGCGCCACAGATACGCAGTATTTT	CASSLDSGATDTQYF
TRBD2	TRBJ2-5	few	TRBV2	TGTGCCAGCGAGAGCGGGGTACGGACCCAGTACTTC	CASESGVRTQYF
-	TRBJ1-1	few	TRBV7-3	TGTGCCAGCAGCTTAACAGGGGCGGGAGCTCTCACTGAAGCTTTCTTT	CASSLTGAGALTEAFF
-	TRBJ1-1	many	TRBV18	TGTGCCAGCTCACTGAGGTCCCTACTGGGCGCAGGTCCGATGAACACTGAAGCTTTCTTT	CASSLRSLLGAGPMNTEAFF
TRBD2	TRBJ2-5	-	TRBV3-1	TGTGCCAGCAGCCAAGTGTCGGGAGGGCCCCAAGAGACCCAGTACTTC	CASSQVSGGPQETQYF
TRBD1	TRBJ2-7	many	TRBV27	TGTGCCAGCAGGCCCCGGACAGGGGACGAGCAGTACTTC	CASRPRTGDEQYF
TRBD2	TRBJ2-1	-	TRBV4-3	TGCGCCAGCAGCCAAGGGGCGGGCGGGGGGGGTGCCAATGAGCAGTTCTTC	CASSQGAGGGGANEQFF
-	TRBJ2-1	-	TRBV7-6	TGTGCCAGCAGCCAAGGACTTAATTACCCTGAGCAGTTCTTC	CASSQGLNYPEQFF
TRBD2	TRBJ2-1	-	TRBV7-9	TGTGCCAGCAGGCCTAGCGGGGGGGGAGATGAGCAGTTCTTC	CASRPSGGGDEQFF
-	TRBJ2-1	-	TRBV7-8	TGTGCCAGCAGCTTATTCGCGGGAAGCAAATTCAATGAGCAGTTCTTC	CASSLFAGSKFNEQFF
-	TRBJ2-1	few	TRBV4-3	TGCGCCAGCAGCCAAGATATTTCAGCGGCCTCCTACAATGAGCAGTTCTTC	CASSQDISAASYNEQFF